The clone carrying this T cell receptor beta chain was observed a handful of times. The antigen remains unidentified. The record originates from a study of response to subunit inactivated influenza vaccine. Study-level points and caveats: Each seasonal influenza vaccination recruits few new T cells, the authors suggested.

The CDR3 contains 15 residues. Trimming stripped 4 bases from V and 3 bases from J, with 18 bases between. Germline CDR1 reads DFQATT; CDR2 reads SNEGSKA (reference sequence). TCRdb reprocessed the RT-PCR reads with MiXCR, giving one entry per CDR3 protein. This sample has around 520,000 distinct CDR3 sequences, with 12% found just once. The specimen comprised PBMCs from blood, sampled on the day of vaccination. The V call is TRBV20-1, the J call TRBJ2-5; a possible D gene is TRBD2 (6 bases). This TCR came from a man in his fifties or sixties who received an inactivated influenza vaccine. CDR3 DNA sequence: TGCAGTGCTAACCTCAGGGCTAGCGCCAAAGAGACCCAGTACTTC. Translated: CSANLRASAKETQYF.